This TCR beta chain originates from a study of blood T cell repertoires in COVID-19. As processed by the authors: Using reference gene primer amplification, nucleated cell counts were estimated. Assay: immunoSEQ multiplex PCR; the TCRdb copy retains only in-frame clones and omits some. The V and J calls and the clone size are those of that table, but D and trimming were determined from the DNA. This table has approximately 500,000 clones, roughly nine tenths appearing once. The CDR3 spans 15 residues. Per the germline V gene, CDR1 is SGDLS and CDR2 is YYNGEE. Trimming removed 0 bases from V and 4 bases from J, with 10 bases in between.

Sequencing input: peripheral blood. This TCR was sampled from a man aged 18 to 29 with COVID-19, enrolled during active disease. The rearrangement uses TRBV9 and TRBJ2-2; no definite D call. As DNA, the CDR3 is TGTGCCAGCAGCGTAGTCCCTAGGAGCACCGGGGAGCTGTTTTTT. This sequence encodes CASSVVPRSTGELFF.